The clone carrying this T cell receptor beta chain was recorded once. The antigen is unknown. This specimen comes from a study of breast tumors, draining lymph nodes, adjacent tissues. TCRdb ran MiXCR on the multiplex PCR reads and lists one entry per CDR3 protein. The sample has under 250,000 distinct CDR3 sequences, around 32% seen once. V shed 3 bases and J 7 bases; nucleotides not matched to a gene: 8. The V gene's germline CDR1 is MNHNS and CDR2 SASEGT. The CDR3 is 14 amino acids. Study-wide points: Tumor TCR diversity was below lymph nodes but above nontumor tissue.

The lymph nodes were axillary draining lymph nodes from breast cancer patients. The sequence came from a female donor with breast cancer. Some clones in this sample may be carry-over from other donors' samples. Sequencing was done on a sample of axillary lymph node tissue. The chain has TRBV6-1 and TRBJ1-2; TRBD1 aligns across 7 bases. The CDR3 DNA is TGTGCCAGCAGTGAGGCCGGGACAGAGAGTGGCTACACCTTC. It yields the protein CASSEAGTESGYTF.